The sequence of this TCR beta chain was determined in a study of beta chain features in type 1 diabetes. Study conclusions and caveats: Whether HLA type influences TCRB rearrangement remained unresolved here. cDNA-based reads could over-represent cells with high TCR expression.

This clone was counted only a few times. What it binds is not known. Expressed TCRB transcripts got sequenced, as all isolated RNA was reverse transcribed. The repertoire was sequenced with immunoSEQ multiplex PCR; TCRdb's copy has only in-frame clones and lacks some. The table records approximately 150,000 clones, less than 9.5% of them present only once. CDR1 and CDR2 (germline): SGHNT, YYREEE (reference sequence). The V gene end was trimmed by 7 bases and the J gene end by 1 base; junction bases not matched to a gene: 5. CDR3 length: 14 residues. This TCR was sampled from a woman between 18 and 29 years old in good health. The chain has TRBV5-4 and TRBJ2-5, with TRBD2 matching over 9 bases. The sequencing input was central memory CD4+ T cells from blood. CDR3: CASGRGGPQETQYF. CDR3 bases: TGTGCCAGCGGGCGGGGGGGCCCCCAAGAGACCCAGTACTTC.